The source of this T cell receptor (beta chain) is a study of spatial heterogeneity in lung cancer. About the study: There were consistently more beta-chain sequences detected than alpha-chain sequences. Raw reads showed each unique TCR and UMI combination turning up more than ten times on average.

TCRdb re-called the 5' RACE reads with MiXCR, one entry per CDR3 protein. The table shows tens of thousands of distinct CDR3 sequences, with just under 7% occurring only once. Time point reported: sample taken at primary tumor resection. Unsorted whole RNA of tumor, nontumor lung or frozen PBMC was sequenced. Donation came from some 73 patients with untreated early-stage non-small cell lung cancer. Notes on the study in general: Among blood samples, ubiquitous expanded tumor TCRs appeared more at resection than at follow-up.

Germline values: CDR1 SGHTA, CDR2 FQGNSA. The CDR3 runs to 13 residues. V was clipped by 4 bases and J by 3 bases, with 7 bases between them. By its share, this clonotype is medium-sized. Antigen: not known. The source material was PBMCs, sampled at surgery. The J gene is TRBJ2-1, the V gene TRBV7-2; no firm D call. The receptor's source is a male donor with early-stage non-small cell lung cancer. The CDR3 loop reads CASSSPNYNEQFF. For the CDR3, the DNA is TGTGCCAGCAGCTCCCCTAACTACAATGAGCAGTTCTTC.